The 27 T cell receptor beta chains in this list originate from one sample, sequenced in a study of OX40 agonist ivuxolimab in advanced cancers. Sequenced by immunoSEQ multiplex PCR; TCRdb stores in-frame clones only, minus some. Here the sample spans 60,000 to 65,000 clones, 83% being singletons. Source: CD4+ or CD8+ T cells sorted from blood, taken in a trial of the OX40 agonist ivuxolimab. The source of these receptors is an adult with an advanced solid tumor such as melanoma, head and neck, liver or kidney cancer.

The J gene is TRBJ1-2, the V gene TRBV6-6; D is ambiguous. Germline V gene data show CDR1 as MNHNY and CDR2 as SVGAGI (reference sequence). This CDR3 has 13 residues. V was trimmed by 2 bases and J by 1 base, leaving 5 bases between them. The CDR3 DNA is TGTGCCAGCAGTTACGGGGATAACTATGGCTACACCTTC. Protein sequence: CASSYGDNYGYTF.

The chain links TRBV6-5 to TRBJ1-2; perhaps TRBD1 as D (6 bases). Deletions cut 7 bases from V and 7 bases from J, with 16 bases between. The CDR3 consists of 13 residues. The V gene's germline CDR1 is MNHEY and CDR2 SVGAGI. The CDR3 region is CASNTRGTGGYTF. CDR3 nucleotide sequence: TGTGCCAGCAACACTAGGGGGACTGGTGGCTACACCTTC.

The CDR3 sequence is CASSLYPGLAGSTDTQYF. CDR3 in DNA: TGTGCCAGCAGCCTATATCCGGGACTAGCGGGGAGCACAGATACGCAGTATTTT. The rearrangement joins TRBV2 to TRBJ2-3; TRBD2 matches at 13 bases. The CDR3 is 18 amino acids. The junction had 9 bases not matched to a gene; V was cut back by 6 bases and J by 0 bases. CDR1 and CDR2 (germline): SNHLY, FYNNEI.

The V and J genes are TRBV19 and TRBJ1-5; the D is unclear. The germline gives CDR1 LNHDA, CDR2 SQIVND (reference sequence). There are 17 residues in the CDR3. With 5 bases removed from V and 4 bases from J, the gap between germline ends came to 21 bases. The CDR3 DNA reads as TGTGCCAGTAGTCCCGCGGCAAGGTTCTCTATTAATCAGCCCCAGCATTTT. Translating it yields CASSPAARFSINQPQHF.

Only a few counts were recorded for this clone. The chain has TRBV6-6 and TRBJ2-1; a possible D gene is TRBD2 (6 bases). The germline gives CDR1 MNHNY, CDR2 SVGAGI (reference sequence). V shed 5 bases and J shed 4 bases, with 15 bases lying between them. This CDR3 region has 15 residues. In DNA form, the CDR3 reads TGTGCCAGCAGTCCCCTCGGGGGTTCTTACAATGAGCAGTTCTTC. This gives the protein CASSPLGGSYNEQFF.

The chain links TRBV5-1 to TRBJ2-1, with TRBD2 matching 8 bases. CDR3 size: 16 residues. Trimming at V came to 0 bases and at J to 3 bases, leaving 5 bases not matched to a gene. In germline, CDR1 is SGHRS, CDR2 YFSETQ. DNA for the CDR3: TGCGCCAGCAGCTTGGGCGCGGGGGGCGGCTACAATGAGCAGTTCTTC. Its protein is CASSLGAGGGYNEQFF.

The rearrangement joins TRBV19 to TRBJ2-7; 11 positions match TRBD2. CDR3 length: 14 amino acids. Germline V gene sequence: CDR1 LNHDA, CDR2 SQIVND (reference sequence). Losses at the gene ends were 6 bases for V and 4 bases for J; bases not matched to a gene: 5. The CDR3 DNA is TGTGCCAGTAGAAAAACTAGCGGGGGATACGAGCAGTACTTC. This codes for CASRKTSGGYEQYF.

The CDR3 DNA is TGCGCCAGCAGCTTGGGGGACAGATCTAACTATGGCTACACCTTC. This translates into CASSLGDRSNYGYTF. The chain couples TRBV5-1 to TRBJ1-2, with 7 positions matching TRBD1. The length of the CDR3 is 15 residues. Germline loops: CDR1 SGHRS, CDR2 YFSETQ. After removal of 0 bases from V and 0 bases from J, the junction contained 2 bases not matched to a gene.

The chain links TRBV5-1 to TRBJ2-1, with unresolved D. The ends were cut back, 3 bases at V and 3 bases at J, with 7 bases in the middle. Germline values: CDR1 SGHRS, CDR2 YFSETQ. The CDR3 covers 13 residues. Here the CDR3 reads CASSYGNYNEQFF. Here the CDR3 DNA reads TGCGCCAGCAGCTATGGGAACTACAATGAGCAGTTCTTC.

V and J are TRBV7-2 and TRBJ1-2, with D unclear. The CDR3 is 14 amino acids. Trimming pared 0 bases from V and 2 bases from J, leaving 7 bases between. Per the germline V gene, CDR1 is SGHTA and CDR2 is FQGNSA. The CDR3, as DNA: TGTGCCAGCAGCTTAGCGGCAGGCAACTATGGCTACACCTTC. It encodes CASSLAAGNYGYTF.

In DNA form, the CDR3 reads TGTGCCTGGATGAGGGCCACAGATACGCAGTATTTT. Translating it yields CAWMRATDTQYF. V and J are TRBV30 and TRBJ2-3, with D possibly matching TRBD2 (5 bases). The CDR3 is 12 residues long. Germline CDR1 reads GTSNPN; CDR2 reads SVGIG (reference sequence). The V end was cut by 4 bases, the J end by 2 bases, with 7 bases between.

In its sample, this clone was seen once. This chain links TRBV10-3 with TRBJ2-7; 9 bases are shared with TRBD1. V was pared by 4 bases and J by 6 bases, with 7 bases of the junction left unmatched. This CDR3 has 14 residues. CDR1 and CDR2 (germline): ENHRY, SYGVKD. The CDR3 loop is CAISGRDRVSEQYF. The CDR3 bases are TGTGCCATCAGTGGCCGGGACAGGGTTTCCGAGCAGTACTTC.

The chain employs TRBV30 and TRBJ2-3; 9 bases align to TRBD1. Germline CDR1 is GTSNPN and CDR2 is SVGIG (reference sequence). Unmatched junction bases numbered 13, after V lost 7 bases and J lost 8 bases. The CDR3 is 14 residues long. In DNA, the CDR3 is TGTGCCTCACCGGGACAGGGAATGGGTGTTACGCAGTATTTT. It codes for CASPGQGMGVTQYF.

The chain joins TRBV29-1 to TRBJ1-4; no definite D call. The CDR3 loop spans 10 amino acids. V was cut by 6 bases and J by 5 bases, with 4 bases left in between. CDR1 SQVTM and CDR2 ANQGSEA come from the germline V gene. The DNA of the CDR3 is TGCAGCGTCGGGAATGAAAAACTGTTTTTT. Encoded protein: CSVGNEKLFF.

The rearrangement uses TRBV5-6 and TRBJ1-2; D may be TRBD1 (5 bases). CDR1 SGHDT and CDR2 YYEEEE come from the germline V gene. V was trimmed by 3 bases and J by 5 bases, leaving 8 bases between them. The length of the CDR3 is 12 residues. CDR3 protein: CASSSRGYGYTF. CDR3 sequence (DNA): TGTGCCAGCAGCTCCCGGGGGTATGGCTACACCTTC.

The chain recombines TRBV5-4 with TRBJ2-5; D unclear. Germline V gene sequence: CDR1 SGHNT, CDR2 YYREEE (reference sequence). Between the trimmed V and J ends, which lost 1 base and 1 base, there was a span of 8 bases. CDR3 length equals 14 residues. The CDR3 coding sequence is TGTGCCAGCAGCTTGCGTGGCACCCAAGAGACCCAGTACTTC. This encodes CASSLRGTQETQYF.

V is TRBV19 and J is TRBJ2-5; tentatively, D is TRBD1 (6 bases). Looked up from germline, CDR1 is LNHDA and CDR2 is SQIVND (reference sequence). Trimming stripped 4 bases from V and 0 bases from J, with 9 bases between. The CDR3 sequence is 14 residues long. The CDR3 region is CASSRGQNQETQYF. Here the CDR3 DNA reads TGTGCCAGTAGTAGAGGACAGAACCAAGAGACCCAGTACTTC.

The genes are TRBV4-2 and TRBJ1-4, with TRBD1 as a possible D gene (6 bases). V lost 7 bases and J 8 bases, leaving 23 bases between the germline ends. Germline assignment: CDR1 LGHNA and CDR2 YNFKEQ. The CDR3 has 16 residues. Here the CDR3 reads CASTKMGGQTSEKLFF. Written as DNA, the CDR3 is TGTGCCAGCACCAAAATGGGTGGACAGACATCCGAAAAACTGTTTTTT.

The CDR3 DNA reads TGCGCCAGCAGCCCCGGGACAGGGGGCTTTGAAAAACTGTTTTTT. This codes for CASSPGTGGFEKLFF. The chain links TRBV5-1 to TRBJ1-4, with 12 nucleotides matching TRBD1. Trimming cost V 4 bases and J 7 bases; bases outside gene matches: 5. This CDR3 is 15 amino acids long. CDR1 and CDR2 from the germline V gene are SGHRS and YFSETQ.

The CDR3 nucleotides are TGTGCCGAGTTCGGGGGAGCGGGAGAAAATGAGCAGTTCTTC. This translates into CAEFGGAGENEQFF. This chain links TRBV7-9 with TRBJ2-1; TRBD2 agrees at 8 bases. Germline V gene lookup returns CDR1 SEHNR and CDR2 FQNEAQ (reference sequence). Trimming removed 11 bases from V and 7 bases from J; junction bases left unmatched: 13. The CDR3 covers 14 residues. Full variable domain (missing parts from reference TRBV7-9 and TRBJ2-1): DTGVSQNPRHKITKRGQNVTFRCDPISEHNRLYWYRQTLGQGPEFLTYFQNEAQLEKSRLLSDRFSAERPKGSFSTLEIQRTEQGDSAMYLCAEFGGAGENEQFFGPGTRLTVL.

This clone is a singleton in its sample. The V call is TRBV6-1, the J call TRBJ1-4, with D possibly being TRBD1 (6 bases). Germline V lookup: CDR1 MNHNS, CDR2 SASEGT. The ends were cut back, 4 bases at V and 0 bases at J, with 9 bases in the middle. The CDR3 has 15 residues. The CDR3 DNA sequence: TGTGCCAGCAGTGGACAGGTTGCAACTAATGAAAAACTGTTTTTT. Protein sequence: CASSGQVATNEKLFF.

The chain has TRBV2 and TRBJ2-1; 9 bases are shared with TRBD1. The CDR3 is 15 residues long. Germline CDR1 SNHLY, CDR2 FYNNEI. Trimming at V came to 6 bases and at J to 3 bases, leaving 6 bases not matched to a gene. CDR3 amino acids: CASRVEGQGYNEQFF. In DNA form, the CDR3 reads TGTGCCAGCAGGGTCGAGGGACAGGGCTACAATGAGCAGTTCTTC.

This clone was seen only once. The chain carries TRBV29-1 and TRBJ2-1, with 9 bases identical to TRBD2. The V gene's germline CDR1 is SQVTM and CDR2 ANQGSEA. The V segment lost 6 bases and the J segment 7 bases; nucleotides outside the gene matches: 10. The CDR3 loop spans 14 amino acids. CDR3 in amino acids: CSVGASGEWNEQFF. DNA for the CDR3: TGCAGCGTGGGGGCTAGCGGGGAGTGGAATGAGCAGTTCTTC.

The V gene is TRBV9, the J gene TRBJ2-2, with 8 bases identical to TRBD2. From germline, CDR1 is SGDLS and CDR2 YYNGEE. The V and J ends lost 4 bases and 5 bases, in that order; junction bases with no gene match: 10. The CDR3 spans 16 residues. CDR3 sequence (DNA): TGTGCCAGCAGCCCGAGAGCGGGAGTGATAACCGGGGAGCTGTTTTTT. Translated: CASSPRAGVITGELFF.

J is TRBJ2-3 and V is TRBV29-1; no reliable D call. The V end was cut by 4 bases, the J end by 4 bases, with 9 bases between. The CDR3 is made up of 12 amino acids. Germline CDR1 SQVTM, CDR2 ANQGSEA. CDR3 nucleotides: TGCAGCGTTGGTGCTGGGGCAGATACGCAGTATTTT. Protein product: CSVGAGADTQYF.

The V gene is TRBV5-6, the J gene TRBJ1-2, with D perhaps TRBD1 (5 bases). The CDR3 runs to 17 residues. The germline V and J ends were trimmed by 4 bases and 3 bases, with 22 bases remaining between them. Germline loops: CDR1 SGHDT, CDR2 YYEEEE. CDR3 in DNA: TGTGCCAGCAGCCTGACCGGGTGGGGGGAGAATGACTATGGCTACACCTTC. It codes for CASSLTGWGENDYGYTF.

In its sample, this clone was seen once. This chain connects TRBV11-3 to TRBJ2-6; D tentatively reads TRBD1 or TRBD2 (5 bases each). The CDR3 spans 18 residues. V was pared by 5 bases and J by 2 bases, with 19 bases between. In germline, CDR1 is SGHNT, CDR2 YENEEA. The CDR3 reads CASSPGSGTSTGANVLTF. As DNA, the CDR3 is TGTGCCAGCAGCCCAGGGAGTGGCACCTCTACTGGGGCCAACGTCCTGACTTTC.